These 27 T cell receptor beta chains originate from one sample sequenced in a study of CD8+CD57+ T cells in acquired aplastic anemia. Researchers used genomic DNA as the template to profile TCR beta VDJ and CDR3. TCRdb redid the calling of the reads with MiXCR, one entry per CDR3 protein. The table has approximately 200,000 distinct CDR3 sequences, less than 65% seen once. Sequenced input: sorted CD4+, CD8+, or CD8+CD57+ T cells (not recorded which) from PBMCs. These receptor sequences come from a human donor in good health, serving as a control.

This clonotype was seen many times. The rearrangement links TRBV11-2 to TRBJ2-3; no reliable D call. The ends were cut back, 0 bases at V and 7 bases at J, with 5 bases in the middle. The CDR3 length is 12 residues. Per germline, CDR1 SGHAT and CDR2 FQNNGV. CDR3 DNA sequence: TGTGCCAGCAGCTTAGATCGGAATACGCAGTATTTT. Amino acid sequence: CASSLDRNTQYF. Based on the CDR3 plus reference TRBV11-2 and TRBJ2-3, the full variable domain is EAGVAQSPRYKIIEKRQSVAFWCNPISGHATLYWYQQILGQGPKLLIQFQNNGVVDDSQLPKDRFSAERLKGVDSTLKIQPAKLEDSAVYLCASSLDRNTQYFGPGTRLTVL.

This clonotype was observed at least ten times. This sequence joins TRBV5-1 and TRBJ2-1; 13 bases fit TRBD2. The CDR3 contains 15 residues. Germline-derived CDR1 and CDR2 are SGHRS and YFSETQ. J was trimmed by 8 bases and V by 1 base; bases with no gene match: 3. CDR3 bases: TGCGCCAGCAGCTTGACTAGCGGGGGGGCATATGAGCAGTTCTTC. It specifies CASSLTSGGAYEQFF.

The V call is TRBV7-9, the J call TRBJ1-1; 7 nucleotides line up with TRBD1. Unmatched junction bases numbered 6, after V lost 5 bases and J lost 9 bases. There are 12 residues in the CDR3. The germline CDR1 and CDR2 sequences are SEHNR and FQNEAQ (reference sequence). The CDR3 loop reads CASSRMGQQAFF. The CDR3 DNA sequence: TGTGCCAGCAGCCGGATGGGACAGCAAGCTTTCTTT. The full variable domain, its missing parts supplied by reference TRBV7-9 and TRBJ1-1, is DTGVSQNPRHKITKRGQNVTFRCDPISEHNRLYWYRQTLGQGPEFLTYFQNEAQLEKSRLLSDRFSAERPKGSFSTLEIQRTEQGDSAMYLCASSRMGQQAFFGQGTRLTVV.

This clonotype was recorded at least ten times. The chain employs TRBV4-2 and TRBJ1-5; 7 positions match TRBD1. CDR3 size: 15 residues. J was trimmed by 7 bases and V by 1 base; bases with no gene match: 7. The germline V gene has CDR1 LGHNA and CDR2 YNFKEQ. CDR3 sequence reads: CASSQATGLGQPQHF. The CDR3 DNA sequence: TGTGCCAGCAGCCAAGCGACAGGGTTGGGGCAGCCCCAGCATTTT.

This clonotype was detected ten times or more. CDR3 DNA: TGTGCCAGCAGCTTATTAGGACAGGGGGTCGGACAAGGCTCTGGAAACACCATATATTTT. Protein product: CASSLLGQGVGQGSGNTIYF. The chain uses TRBV7-2 and TRBJ1-3; 10 bases fit TRBD1. Germline V gene sequence: CDR1 SGHTA, CDR2 FQGNSA. There are 20 residues in the CDR3. The V and J ends lost 2 bases and 0 bases, in that order; junction bases with no gene match: 13.

This chain connects TRBV9 to TRBJ1-1; D is possibly TRBD1 (5 bases). Looked up from germline, CDR1 is SGDLS and CDR2 is YYNGEE. This CDR3 spans 15 amino acids. The V gene lost 4 bases and the J gene lost 5 bases, with 18 bases spanning the gap. CDR3: CASSPYTPSGTEAFF. The CDR3 DNA reads as TGTGCCAGCAGCCCCTACACCCCGTCAGGGACTGAAGCTTTCTTT.

This clonotype came up a few times. A much larger clone sits a single nucleotide away, making a read error possible. This chain uses TRBV6-6 with TRBJ1-1; the D is unclear. CDR3 size: 13 residues. Deletions cut 7 bases from V and 4 bases from J, with 13 bases between. The germline CDR1 and CDR2 sequences are MNHNY and SVGAGI (reference sequence). CDR3 sequence: CASMGWESTEAFF. CDR3 bases: TGTGCCAGCATGGGATGGGAGAGCACTGAAGCTTTCTTT.

In its sample, this clonotype was seen many times. The J gene is TRBJ2-7, the V gene TRBV7-3; 8 bases agree with TRBD2. Germline CDR1 is SGHTA and CDR2 is FQGTGA. After removal of 5 bases from V and 4 bases from J, the junction contained 10 bases not matched to a gene. The CDR3 is made up of 15 amino acids. In DNA, the CDR3 is TGTGCCAGCAGCCCAACGGGAGGGAAAACGTACGAGCAGTACTTC. Protein sequence: CASSPTGGKTYEQYF.

V gene TRBV12-3 or TRBV12-4 combines with J gene TRBJ1-1; 10 positions agree with TRBD1. V lost 5 bases to trimming and J lost 3 bases; unmatched junction nucleotides: 3. CDR3 length equals 14 residues. The CDR3 spells CASSQGQGHTEAFF. CDR3 DNA sequence: TGTGCCAGCAGTCAGGGACAGGGGCACACTGAAGCTTTCTTT.

This clonotype came up a few times. The chain links TRBV9 to TRBJ2-7; 10 bases fit TRBD2. This CDR3 contains 17 residues. Germline-derived CDR1 and CDR2 are SGDLS and YYNGEE. V lost 5 bases to trimming and J lost 0 bases; unmatched junction nucleotides: 11. The CDR3 bases are TGTGCCAGCAGTTTAAAGCGGGGGGGCCTTAGCTCCTACGAGCAGTACTTC. This translates into CASSLKRGGLSSYEQYF. Full variable domain (missing parts from reference TRBV9 and TRBJ2-7): DSGVTQTPKHLITATGQRVTLRCSPRSGDLSVYWYQQSLDQGLQFLIQYYNGEERAKGNILERFSAQQFPDLHSELNLSSLELGDSALYFCASSLKRGGLSSYEQYFGPGTRLTVT.

Comment on this clonotype: Because it lacks the conserved phenylalanine or tryptophan at the end, this CDR3 is likely a read error. The CDR3 reads CSVEDRGRRGYTL. The CDR3 coding sequence is TGCAGCGTTGAAGATCGCGGCAGACGAGGCTACACCCTT. The V call is TRBV29-1, the J call TRBJ1-2, with D unresolved. Germline V lookup: CDR1 SQVTM, CDR2 ANQGSEA. Trimming removed 0 bases at V and 8 bases at J, with 13 bases between. The CDR3 extends over 13 amino acids.

This clonotype has at least ten counts. The rearrangement uses TRBV14 and TRBJ1-2; TRBD1 matches at 7 bases. The germline gives CDR1 SGHDN, CDR2 FVKESK. This CDR3 region has 15 residues. V lost 5 bases to trimming and J lost 4 bases; unmatched junction nucleotides: 10. The CDR3 sequence is CASSIVKGAPYGYTF. CDR3 sequence (DNA): TGTGCCAGCAGCATTGTCAAGGGGGCCCCCTATGGCTACACCTTC.

The J gene is TRBJ2-7, the V gene TRBV6-1, with TRBD2 matching 9 bases. Trimming took 8 bases from V and 6 from J; bases not matched to a gene: 11. This CDR3 has 14 residues. Germline V gives CDR1 MNHNS, CDR2 SASEGT. CDR3 sequence: CASARVAGEGEQYF. CDR3 in DNA: TGTGCCAGCGCGAGAGTAGCGGGGGAGGGCGAGCAGTACTTC.

Details on this clonotype: This could be a read error, since a much larger clone is one nucleotide away. The CDR3 carries no conserved terminal phenylalanine or tryptophan, so it likely arises from a read error. This rearrangement joins TRBV19 to TRBJ2-7; 10 bases match TRBD1. In germline, CDR1 is LNHDA, CDR2 SQIVND (reference sequence). The length of the CDR3 is 14 residues. J gave up 5 bases and V 9 bases, and 10 bases lay outside the gene matches. The CDR3 reads CASRKGQGSDEQYL. DNA for the CDR3: TGTGCCAGCAGAAAGGGACAGGGGAGCGACGAGCAGTACCTC.

This clonotype appeared many times. The chain combines TRBV7-3 with TRBJ1-1; D might be TRBD1 (5 bases). Germline CDR1 SGHTA, CDR2 FQGTGA. The V and J ends lost 2 bases and 1 base respectively, with 11 bases between them. The CDR3 totals 15 residues. The CDR3 DNA is TGTGCCAGCAGCTTAGCTCTGGGGGGGAACACTGAAGCTTTCTTT. Translating gives CASSLALGGNTEAFF.

This clonotype was counted between two and nine times. The chain has TRBV7-9 and TRBJ2-1, with TRBD1 matching over 9 bases. From germline, CDR1 is SEHNR and CDR2 FQNEAQ (reference sequence). This CDR3 spans 15 amino acids. Trimming took 6 bases from V and 6 from J; bases not matched to a gene: 9. The CDR3 reads CASSSPGQGSNEQFF. CDR3 sequence (DNA): TGTGCCAGCAGTTCCCCGGGACAGGGATCCAATGAGCAGTTCTTC.

At least ten counts were recorded for this clonotype. The J gene is TRBJ1-1, the V gene TRBV6-6; D gene uncertain. There are 12 residues in the CDR3. CDR1 is MNHNY and CDR2 is SVGAGI in the germline V gene (reference sequence). The germline V and J ends were trimmed by 10 bases and 0 bases, with 9 bases remaining between them. The CDR3 loop reads CATSIMNTEAFF. For the CDR3, the DNA is TGTGCCACTTCCATCATGAACACTGAAGCTTTCTTT.

This clonotype was seen at least ten times. This chain joins TRBV10-3 and TRBJ2-7; no definite D call. Germline V lookup: CDR1 ENHRY, CDR2 SYGVKD. CDR3 size: 13 residues. Trimming pared 4 bases from V and 3 bases from J, leaving 10 bases between. CDR3 amino acids: CAISGSDFYEQYF. The CDR3 region has the DNA TGTGCCATCAGTGGCAGCGATTTCTACGAGCAGTACTTC.

V is TRBV20-1 and J is TRBJ2-3, with TRBD2 identical over 8 bases. Germline CDR1 DFQATT, CDR2 SNEGSKA (reference sequence). There are 14 residues in the CDR3. V shed 5 bases, J shed 1 base, and the junction held 5 bases outside the gene matches. DNA for the CDR3: TGCAGTGCTCCGAGCGGGAGCGGCACAGATACGCAGTATTTT. Protein: CSAPSGSGTDTQYF.

V is TRBV20-1 and J is TRBJ2-6, with D possibly called TRBD1 or TRBD2 (5 bases each). Trimming removed 6 bases at V and 15 bases at J, with 18 bases between. Per the germline V gene, CDR1 is DFQATT and CDR2 is SNEGSKA (reference sequence). This CDR3 is built from 12 residues. The CDR3 sequence: CSAPGPNGGLTF. As DNA, the CDR3 is TGCAGTGCCCCGGGACCCAACGGTGGCCTGACTTTC.

The rearrangement uses TRBV7-3 and TRBJ1-2; D may be TRBD1 (5 bases). V lost 1 base and J lost 0, with 12 bases in between. The CDR3 spans 16 residues. The V gene's germline CDR1 is SGHTA and CDR2 FQGTGA. This CDR3 reads CASSLNRGGANYGYTF. In nucleotides, the CDR3 is TGTGCCAGCAGCTTAAATCGGGGGGGTGCTAACTATGGCTACACCTTC. Looking up the rest from reference TRBV7-3 and TRBJ1-2 gives the full variable domain: GAGVSQTPSNKVTEKGKYVELRCDPISGHTALYWYRQSLGQGPEFLIYFQGTGAADDSGLPNDRFFAVRPEGSVSTLKIQRTERGDSAVYLCASSLNRGGANYGYTFGSGTRLTVV.

This clonotype was counted at least ten times. CDR3 sequence: CASSQLDIAYEQYF. The DNA for the CDR3 is TGTGCCAGCAGCCAACTTGACATAGCCTACGAGCAGTACTTC. The chain carries TRBV14 and TRBJ2-7, with unresolved D. CDR3 length equals 14 residues. Germline V gene data show CDR1 as SGHDN and CDR2 as FVKESK. V was cut by 2 bases and J by 2 bases, with 10 bases left in between. Full variable domain (outside the CDR3, taken from reference TRBV14 and TRBJ2-7): EAGVTQFPSHSVIEKGQTVTLRCDPISGHDNLYWYRRVMGKEIKFLLHFVKESKQDESGMPNNRFLAERTGGTYSTLKVQPAELEDSGVYFCASSQLDIAYEQYFGPGTRLTVT.

The genes are TRBV19 and TRBJ2-1; D may be TRBD2 (6 bases). V shed 4 bases and J shed 1 base, with 14 bases lying between them. Germline V gives CDR1 LNHDA, CDR2 SQIVND (reference sequence). The CDR3 runs 16 residues. The CDR3 protein is CASSTAGRRSYNEQFF. The CDR3 DNA reads TGTGCCAGTAGTACCGCGGGGCGACGGTCCTACAATGAGCAGTTCTTC.

About this clonotype itself: A read error may produce the germline difference seen at one junction end. The V gene is TRBV6-6, the J gene TRBJ1-4; 7 bases are shared with TRBD1. CDR1 and CDR2 (germline): MNHNY, SVGAGI (reference sequence). The CDR3 is 16 amino acids. As DNA, the CDR3 is TGTGCCAGCAGCCAACTTCCTACAGGGGCTAATGAAAAACTGGTTTTT. Amino acids: CASSQLPTGANEKLVF.

The V and J genes are TRBV18 and TRBJ1-1, with D tentatively TRBD1 (6 bases). The CDR3 consists of 14 residues. CDR1 is KGHSH, CDR2 LQKENI, per germline. Trimming shortened V by 3 bases and J by 0 bases, and 8 bases separated the two germline ends. The CDR3 is CASSPDRLNTEAFF. The CDR3 region has the DNA TGTGCCAGCTCACCGGACAGACTGAACACTGAAGCTTTCTTT.

The table lists this clonotype with many counts. The rearrangement links TRBV19 to TRBJ1-2; 8 nucleotides agree with TRBD1. Unmatched junction bases numbered 10, after V lost 5 bases and J lost 5 bases. CDR1 LNHDA and CDR2 SQIVND come from the germline V gene (reference sequence). CDR3 size: 15 residues. This chain's CDR3 is CASSRKDRADYGYTF. As DNA, the CDR3 is TGTGCCAGTAGTCGGAAGGACAGGGCCGATTATGGCTACACCTTC. The full variable domain, with the rest looked up from reference TRBV19 and TRBJ1-2, is DGGITQSPKYLFRKEGQNVTLSCEQNLNHDAMYWYRQDPGQGLRLIYYSQIVNDFQKGDIAEGYSVSREKKESFPLTVTSAQKNPTAFYLCASSRKDRADYGYTFGSGTRLTVV.

This clonotype was recorded at least ten times. The V and J genes are TRBV15 and TRBJ1-6; possible D gene TRBD1, 6 bases. The germline V gene encodes CDR1 LNHNV and CDR2 YYDKDF (reference sequence). The CDR3 contains 14 residues. V lost 1 base and J 15 bases, leaving 16 bases between the germline ends. For the CDR3, the DNA is TGTGCCACCAGCAGAGGTACGGGGGCGGGTCGCCTCCACTTT. Translation: CATSRGTGAGRLHF.